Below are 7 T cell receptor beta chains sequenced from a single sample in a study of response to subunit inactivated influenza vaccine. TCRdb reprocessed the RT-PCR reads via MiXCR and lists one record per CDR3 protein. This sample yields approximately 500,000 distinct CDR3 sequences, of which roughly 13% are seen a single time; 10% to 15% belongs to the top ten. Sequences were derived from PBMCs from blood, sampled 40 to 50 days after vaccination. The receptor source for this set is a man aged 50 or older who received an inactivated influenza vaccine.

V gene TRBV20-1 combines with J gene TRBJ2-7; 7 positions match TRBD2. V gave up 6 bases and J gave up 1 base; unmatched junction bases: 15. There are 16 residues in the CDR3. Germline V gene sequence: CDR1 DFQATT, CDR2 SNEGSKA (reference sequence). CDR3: CSASRERDAQSYEQYF. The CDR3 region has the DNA TGCAGTGCCTCTCGGGAGCGGGACGCTCAATCCTACGAGCAGTACTTC.

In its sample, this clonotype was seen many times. The CDR3 region has the DNA TGTGCCAGCAGCCAGGTTGACAATGAGCAGTTCTTC. It specifies CASSQVDNEQFF. V is TRBV3-1 and J is TRBJ2-1; no clear D gene. Trimming removed 3 bases at V and 5 bases at J, with 5 bases between. From germline, CDR1 is LGHDT and CDR2 YNNKEL (reference sequence). There are 12 residues in the CDR3.

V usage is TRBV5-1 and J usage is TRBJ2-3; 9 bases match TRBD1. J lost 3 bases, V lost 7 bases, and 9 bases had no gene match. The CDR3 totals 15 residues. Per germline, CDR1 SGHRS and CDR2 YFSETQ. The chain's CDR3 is CASGTGTGTTDTQYF. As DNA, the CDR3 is TGCGCCAGCGGAACCGGGACAGGGACGACAGATACGCAGTATTTT.

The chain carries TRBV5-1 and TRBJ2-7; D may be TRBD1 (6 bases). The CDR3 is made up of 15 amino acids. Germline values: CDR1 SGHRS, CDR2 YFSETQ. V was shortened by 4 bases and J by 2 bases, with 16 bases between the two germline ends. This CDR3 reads CASSIYPGQAYEQYF. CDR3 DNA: TGCGCCAGCAGCATATACCCGGGACAAGCCTACGAGCAGTACTTC.

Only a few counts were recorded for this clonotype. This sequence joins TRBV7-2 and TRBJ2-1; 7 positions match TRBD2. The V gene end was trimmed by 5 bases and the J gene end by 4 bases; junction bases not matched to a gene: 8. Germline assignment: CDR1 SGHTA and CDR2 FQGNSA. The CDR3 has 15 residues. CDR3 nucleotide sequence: TGTGCCAGCAGCCAACCGGGACTAAGTTACAATGAGCAGTTCTTC. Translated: CASSQPGLSYNEQFF.

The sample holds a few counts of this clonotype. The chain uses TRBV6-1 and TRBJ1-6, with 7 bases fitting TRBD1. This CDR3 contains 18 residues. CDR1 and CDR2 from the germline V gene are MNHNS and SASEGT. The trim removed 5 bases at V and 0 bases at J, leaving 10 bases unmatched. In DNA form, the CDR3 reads TGTGCCAGCAGTCAACGACAGGGATCGAGCTCCTATAATTCACCCCTCCACTTT. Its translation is CASSQRQGSSSYNSPLHF.

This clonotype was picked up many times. CDR3 sequence: CASSFAGGTEAFF. The CDR3 DNA reads as TGTGCCAGCAGCTTCGCAGGGGGCACTGAAGCTTTCTTT. This chain joins TRBV12-3 or TRBV12-4 and TRBJ1-1; 7 bases match TRBD1. This CDR3 contains 13 residues. The V segment lost 6 bases and the J segment 4 bases; nucleotides outside the gene matches: 5.